This TCR beta chain was retrieved from a study of T cell changes during pregnancy in multiple sclerosis. Here immunoSEQ multiplex PCR was the method, and the copy in TCRdb shows in-frame clones only, minus some. The table has more than 70,000 clones, roughly 92% seen once. The CDR3 contains 13 residues. Germline values: CDR1 SGHNT, CDR2 YYREEE (reference sequence). V dropped 4 bases and J dropped 3; count of bases not matched to a gene: 4. This receptor was identified in a female donor with multiple sclerosis, enrolled in a pregnancy study. The V gene is TRBV5-4, the J gene TRBJ2-7; 7 nucleotides agree with TRBD2. The specimen was peripheral blood, collected before pregnancy. CDR3 sequence (DNA): TGTGCCAGCAGCCCTCCGGGAGGCTACGAGCAGTACTTC. Amino acid sequence: CASSPPGGYEQYF.